Listed below are T cell receptor beta chains from one sample, sequenced in a study of Ad26.COV2.S vaccination and SARS-CoV-2 variants. Clones were read by immunoSEQ multiplex PCR, and TCRdb kept only the in-frame ones, dropping some. The sample has around 370,000 clones; approximately 84% are singletons. The sample was peripheral blood, taken in a trial of Ad26.COV2.S vaccine versus placebo. These receptors all stem from a person between 18 and 65 years old who received the Ad26.COV2.S COVID-19 vaccine or a placebo. Both conserved end residues are part of each CDR3. Each record gives: J gene, D gene, clone size, V gene, CDR3 protein, CDR3 DNA. A D gene is named only where the DNA matches it firmly. Clone size is not always given. Where it is, it says once, few, many or a class for expanded clones.

TRBJ2-5 . . TRBV24-1 CATSDPRRGQEAQYF TGTGCCACCAGTGACCCCCGCAGGGGCCAAGAGGCCCAGTACTTC
TRBJ2-7 TRBD1 few TRBV30 CAWSPGQGYEQYF TGTGCCTGGAGTCCTGGACAGGGTTACGAGCAGTACTTC
TRBJ1-2 TRBD1 . TRBV11-2 CASSSVGQGDYGYTF TGTGCCAGCAGCTCAGTGGGACAGGGCGACTATGGCTACACCTTC
TRBJ1-2 . . TRBV14 CASSPGLANYGYTF TGTGCCAGCAGCCCGGGACTAGCTAACTATGGCTACACCTTC
TRBJ1-6 . . TRBV13 CASSIQFSPLHF TGTGCCAGCAGCATACAGTTTTCACCCCTCCACTTT
TRBJ2-1 TRBD2 . TRBV30 CAWSAVAGHNEQFF TGTGCCTGGAGTGCCGTAGCGGGGCACAATGAGCAGTTCTTC
TRBJ2-7 . . TRBV6-1 CASSEGGINYEQYF TGTGCCAGCAGTGAAGGGGGAATCAACTACGAGCAGTACTTC
TRBJ2-3 . . TRBV6-2/TRBV6-3 CASSPTGLTADTQYF TGTGCCAGCAGCCCGACCGGACTAACGGCGGATACGCAGTATTTT
TRBJ1-6 TRBD1 . TRBV4-1 CASSQDLRGRGSPLHF TGCGCCAGCAGCCAAGATCTAAGGGGGCGCGGTTCACCCCTCCACTTT
TRBJ2-3 . . TRBV19 CATRTKSTDTQYF TGTGCCACCCGGACAAAAAGCACAGATACGCAGTATTTT
TRBJ1-5 . . TRBV23-1 CASSPGRKNQPQHF TGCGCCAGCAGCCCGGGACGGAAAAATCAGCCCCAGCATTTT
TRBJ2-7 . . TRBV5-4 CASSSTGVGSYEQYF TGTGCCAGCAGCTCAACGGGAGTGGGCTCCTACGAGCAGTACTTC
TRBJ2-7 . . TRBV2 CASTPRQSYEQYF TGTGCCAGCACCCCGAGGCAGTCCTACGAGCAGTACTTC
TRBJ2-7 TRBD1 . TRBV11-2 CASSLVAGTGMYEQYF TGTGCCAGCAGCTTAGTGGCGGGGACAGGGATGTACGAGCAGTACTTC
TRBJ2-7 TRBD1 . TRBV27 CASSILGTGPYEQYF TGTGCCAGCAGTATCTTGGGGACAGGGCCCTACGAGCAGTACTTC
TRBJ2-7 . . TRBV28 CASSPSLGATQREQYF TGTGCCAGCAGTCCTTCGCTGGGTGCTACTCAACGGGAGCAGTACTTC
TRBJ1-2 TRBD1 . TRBV10-3 CAINGQGNYGYTF TGTGCCATCAACGGACAGGGGAACTATGGCTACACCTTC
TRBJ2-5 . . TRBV4-3 CASSQDPLQETQYF TGCGCCAGCAGCCAAGATCCCCTTCAAGAGACCCAGTACTTC
TRBJ2-2 TRBD2 . TRBV11-3 CASSAGLAGAGTGELFF TGTGCCAGCAGCGCGGGACTAGCGGGGGCGGGGACCGGGGAGCTGTTTTTT
TRBJ2-5 . . TRBV4-3 CASSQDSGGWTQYF TGCGCCAGCAGCCAAGATTCCGGGGGATGGACCCAGTACTTC
TRBJ2-1 TRBD2 . TRBV11-2 CASSSLGLAGGNAYNEQFF TGTGCCAGCAGCTCGTTGGGACTAGCGGGAGGTAACGCCTACAATGAGCAGTTCTTC
TRBJ2-7 TRBD1 . TRBV28 CASRGTGVLFYEQYF TGTGCCAGCAGGGGGACAGGGGTATTATTCTACGAGCAGTACTTC
TRBJ2-1 TRBD2 . TRBV19 CASKQTAGAMPYNEQFF TGTGCCAGTAAGCAGACAGCGGGAGCGATGCCTTACAATGAGCAGTTCTTC
TRBJ2-2 TRBD2 . TRBV5-6 CASSLGLAGNTGELFF TGTGCCAGCAGCCTGGGACTAGCGGGAAACACCGGGGAGCTGTTTTTT
TRBJ1-1 TRBD1 many TRBV7-2 CASRGTGLGTEAFF TGTGCCAGCAGAGGGACAGGTTTGGGCACTGAAGCTTTCTTT
TRBJ2-4 . . TRBV21-1 CASSQGAGSAKNIQYF TGTGCCAGCAGCCAGGGGGCAGGTTCAGCCAAAAACATTCAGTACTTC
TRBJ1-5 . . TRBV18 CASSLWSNQPQHF TGTGCCAGCTCTCTTTGGAGCAATCAGCCCCAGCATTTT
TRBJ2-3 . once TRBV7-2 CASSPGRYTDTQYF TGTGCCAGCAGCCCAGGACGGTACACAGATACGCAGTATTTT
TRBJ2-3 TRBD2 . TRBV7-9 CASGLAGVSDTQYF TGTGCCAGCGGACTAGCGGGAGTATCAGATACGCAGTATTTT
TRBJ1-5 TRBD1 . TRBV23-1 CASSPGQINQPQHF TGCGCCAGCAGTCCGGGACAGATCAATCAGCCCCAGCATTTT
TRBJ1-2 TRBD1 . TRBV6-6 CASSQDRAYYGYTF TGTGCCAGCAGTCAGGACAGGGCGTACTATGGCTACACCTTC
TRBJ1-5 . . TRBV9 CASSADSGGRGQPQHF TGTGCCAGCAGCGCAGACAGTGGGGGTAGGGGTCAGCCCCAGCATTTT
TRBJ2-2 . . TRBV5-5 CASTSWMGSNTGELFF TGTGCCAGCACCTCTTGGATGGGATCGAACACCGGGGAGCTGTTTTTT
TRBJ1-2 . . TRBV10-1 CASSSGANYGYTF TGCGCCAGCAGCTCAGGGGCTAACTATGGCTACACCTTC
TRBJ2-3 . . TRBV9 CASSVSPARTDTQYF TGTGCCAGCAGCGTTTCCCCGGCTAGAACGGATACGCAGTATTTT
TRBJ2-7 . . TRBV28 CASRLGVYEQYF TGTGCCAGCAGACTAGGGGTTTACGAGCAGTACTTC
TRBJ2-7 . . TRBV28 CASTPDRFSYEQYF TGTGCCAGCACCCCGGACAGATTCTCCTACGAGCAGTACTTC
TRBJ2-1 . . TRBV27 CASSFLPGSLLDEQFF TGTGCCAGCAGTTTCCTCCCCGGGAGTTTACTCGATGAGCAGTTCTTC
TRBJ2-7 . . TRBV7-9 CASGSFLSSYEQYF TGTGCCAGCGGTAGCTTCCTAAGCTCCTACGAGCAGTACTTC
TRBJ2-1 . . TRBV30 CAWGGGNEQFF TGTGCCTGGGGAGGGGGAAATGAGCAGTTCTTC
TRBJ2-5 . . TRBV9 CASSPQGLAETQYF TGTGCCAGCAGCCCACAGGGCCTAGCGGAGACCCAGTACTTC
TRBJ1-6 TRBD1 . TRBV27 CASRRSTPDRGNSPLHF TGTGCCAGCAGGCGAAGTACTCCGGACAGGGGTAATTCACCCCTCCACTTT
TRBJ2-5 . . TRBV7-6 CASSLTRKGDQETQYF TGTGCCAGCAGCTTAACTAGAAAGGGGGACCAAGAGACCCAGTACTTC
TRBJ1-1 . . TRBV12-3/TRBV12-4 CASSFSGTTAFF TGTGCCAGCAGTTTCTCCGGGACGACAGCTTTCTTT
TRBJ2-2 . . TRBV2 CASSVVTGELFF TGTGCCAGCAGTGTGGTCACCGGGGAGCTGTTTTTT
TRBJ2-7 . many TRBV3-1/TRBV3-2 CASSQSQEFYEQYF TGTGCCAGCAGCCAATCCCAGGAGTTCTACGAGCAGTACTTC
TRBJ1-1 . . TRBV5-1 CASSQDVSYTEAFF TGCGCCAGCAGCCAAGACGTCTCATACACTGAAGCTTTCTTT
TRBJ2-5 TRBD1 few TRBV25-1 CASSGQGSETQYF TGTGCCAGCAGTGGACAGGGGTCGGAGACCCAGTACTTC
TRBJ2-3 . . TRBV11-3 CASSFKTPGPTTDTQYF TGTGCCAGCAGCTTTAAAACACCGGGACCGACCACAGATACGCAGTATTTT
TRBJ1-4 TRBD1 . TRBV30 CAWSVPTGQNEKLFF TGTGCCTGGAGTGTTCCGACAGGGCAGAATGAAAAACTGTTTTTT
TRBJ1-1 TRBD1 . TRBV7-2 CASSSTGDRVNTEAFF TGTGCCAGCAGCTCGACAGGGGACCGCGTTAACACTGAAGCTTTCTTT
TRBJ2-4 . . TRBV5-4 CASSSRTGRGLDIQYF TGTGCCAGCAGCTCGCGGACAGGGAGGGGGTTGGACATTCAGTACTTC
TRBJ2-3 TRBD1 . TRBV6-5 CASSLNRGSTDTQYF TGTGCCAGCAGTCTCAACAGGGGGAGCACAGATACGCAGTATTTT
TRBJ2-2 TRBD1 many TRBV5-4 CASSRPGTGFGELFF TGTGCCAGCAGCCGTCCCGGGACAGGGTTCGGGGAGCTGTTTTTT
TRBJ2-5 . . TRBV12-3/TRBV12-4 CASSLLPWETQYF TGTGCCAGCAGTTTACTTCCATGGGAGACCCAGTACTTC
TRBJ2-5 TRBD1 . TRBV11-3 CASSPRQGSIETQYF TGTGCCAGCAGCCCCCGACAGGGGTCTATAGAGACCCAGTACTTC
TRBJ2-3 TRBD2 . TRBV7-9 CASSLNWRGSTDTQYF TGTGCCAGCAGCTTAAACTGGCGGGGGAGCACAGATACGCAGTATTTT
TRBJ2-7 . once TRBV5-1 CASSLVGGQNEQYF TGCGCCAGCAGCTTGGTCGGGGGGCAAAACGAGCAGTACTTC